These 16 T cell receptor beta chains originate from one sample sequenced in a study of shared clonotypes between healthy human individuals. Sequencing was performed with immunoSEQ multiplex PCR; in TCRdb, only in-frame clones are kept and a portion is missing. The sample lists more than 450,000 clones; 75% to 85% were seen once. The sequenced sample was PBMCs. Every receptor here comes from a woman in her thirties or forties in good health. Some clones in this sample may be carry-over from other donors' samples.

The rearrangement uses TRBV2 and TRBJ2-3; 9 bases are a match to TRBD2. The V and J ends lost 3 bases and 5 bases, in that order; junction bases with no gene match: 6. The CDR3 consists of 15 residues. CDR1 SNHLY and CDR2 FYNNEI come from the germline V gene. CDR3 sequence reads: CASSDGIAGVDTQYF. The CDR3 DNA is TGTGCCAGCAGTGACGGGATAGCGGGGGTAGATACGCAGTATTTT. The variable domain in full, with the rest retrieved from reference TRBV2 and TRBJ2-3, is EPEVTQTPSHQVTQMGQEVILRCVPISNHLYFYWYRQILGQKVEFLVSFYNNEISEKSEIFDDQFSVERPDGSNFTLKIRSTKLEDSAMYFCASSDGIAGVDTQYFGPGTRLTVL.

The chain joins TRBV18 to TRBJ2-1; TRBD2 agrees at 11 bases. Germline V gives CDR1 KGHSH, CDR2 LQKENI. The V gene end was trimmed by 1 base and the J gene end by 9 bases; junction bases not matched to a gene: 5. The CDR3 loop spans 15 amino acids. The CDR3 sequence is CASSPQGTSGGEQFF. The CDR3 DNA sequence: TGTGCCAGCTCACCACAAGGGACTAGCGGAGGTGAGCAGTTCTTC. The whole variable domain, filled in from reference TRBV18 and TRBJ2-1, reads NAGVMQNPRHLVRRRGQEARLRCSPMKGHSHVYWYRQLPEEGLKFMVYLQKENIIDESGMPKERFSAEFPKEGPSILRIQQVVRGDSAAYFCASSPQGTSGGEQFFGPGTRLTVL.

The V call is TRBV13, the J call TRBJ2-7; D unresolved. The CDR3 loop spans 14 amino acids. The germline V and J ends were trimmed by 2 bases and 2 bases, with 10 bases remaining between them. Germline V lookup: CDR1 PRHDT, CDR2 FYEKMQ (reference sequence). CDR3 nucleotide sequence: TGTGCCAGCAGCTTAAAAGGAATAACCTACGAGCAGTACTTC. It yields the protein CASSLKGITYEQYF.

The V and J genes are TRBV30 and TRBJ1-3; D possibly corresponds to TRBD1 (5 bases). Trimming removed 3 bases from V and 4 bases from J, with 13 bases in between. There are 14 residues in the CDR3. Germline V gives CDR1 GTSNPN, CDR2 SVGIG (reference sequence). As DNA, the CDR3 is TGTGCCTGGAGCCAAGGGGTCTCAGGAAACACCATATATTTT. Translation gives CAWSQGVSGNTIYF.

Concerning this clone itself: The junction does not match germline at one end; this may be a read error. V usage is TRBV2 and J usage is TRBJ1-2; tentative D call: TRBD1 (6 bases). Germline-derived CDR1 and CDR2 are SNHLY and FYNNEI. This CDR3 comprises 13 residues. CDR3 DNA sequence: TGTGCCATCAGTTCGGACAGAAACTATGGCTACACCTTC. It specifies CAISSDRNYGYTF.

The rearrangement links TRBV19 to TRBJ2-7, with TRBD1 matching 7 bases. Germline CDR1 and CDR2: LNHDA and SQIVND (reference sequence). With 5 bases clipped from V and 3 bases from J, the junction kept 7 bases outside the gene matches. The CDR3 is 14 residues long. The CDR3: CASSSRDRVYEQYF. The CDR3, as DNA: TGTGCCAGTAGTTCCCGAGACAGGGTCTACGAGCAGTACTTC. The complete variable domain, with remaining parts taken from reference TRBV19 and TRBJ2-7, reads DGGITQSPKYLFRKEGQNVTLSCEQNLNHDAMYWYRQDPGQGLRLIYYSQIVNDFQKGDIAEGYSVSREKKESFPLTVTSAQKNPTAFYLCASSSRDRVYEQYFGPGTRLTVT.

The genes are TRBV9 and TRBJ2-3; D may be TRBD2 (6 bases). Looked up from germline, CDR1 is SGDLS and CDR2 is YYNGEE. V was cut by 2 bases and J by 3 bases, with 7 bases left in between. The CDR3 covers 13 residues. The CDR3 sequence: CASSVRGTDTQYF. The CDR3 nucleotides read TGTGCCAGCAGCGTTCGGGGGACAGATACGCAGTATTTT.

The gene calls are TRBV5-1 and TRBJ2-1; D ambiguous. The CDR3 has 13 residues. The germline CDR1 and CDR2 sequences are SGHRS and YFSETQ. Between the trimmed V and J ends, which lost 0 bases and 9 bases, there was a span of 10 bases. The CDR3 sequence: CASSLALVGEQFF. CDR3 nucleotides: TGCGCCAGCAGCTTGGCCCTCGTCGGTGAGCAGTTCTTC.

The chain uses TRBV30 and TRBJ1-3; the match to TRBD1 covers 7 bases. Germline values: CDR1 GTSNPN, CDR2 SVGIG (reference sequence). V dropped 2 bases and J dropped 4; count of bases not matched to a gene: 5. The CDR3 extends over 14 amino acids. CDR3 in DNA: TGTGCCTGGAGTACAGGGGAATTCGGAAACACCATATATTTT. Translation gives CAWSTGEFGNTIYF.

The chain uses TRBV7-9 and TRBJ1-1; D may be TRBD1 (6 bases). V was clipped by 8 bases and J by 4 bases, with 20 bases between them. Germline values: CDR1 SEHNR, CDR2 FQNEAQ (reference sequence). The CDR3 loop spans 15 amino acids. The CDR3 spells CASLVGAEAVTEAFF. CDR3 in DNA: TGTGCCAGCCTCGTGGGGGCAGAGGCCGTCACTGAAGCTTTCTTT.

This clone is a singleton in its sample. The chain combines TRBV28 with TRBJ2-7; 16 bases map to TRBD2. This CDR3 spans 17 amino acids. The germline V gene has CDR1 MDHEN and CDR2 SYDVKM. V shed 8 bases and J 1 base; nucleotides not matched to a gene: 8. CDR3 in amino acids: CASRGGTSGRVSYEQYF. The CDR3 DNA reads TGTGCCAGCCGGGGGGGGACTAGCGGGAGGGTATCCTACGAGCAGTACTTC.

This clone was found many times. V gene TRBV30 combines with J gene TRBJ1-6, with D perhaps TRBD1 (6 bases). V lost 1 base and J 4 bases, leaving 11 bases between the germline ends. CDR3 length: 15 amino acids. The V gene's germline CDR1 is GTSNPN and CDR2 SVGIG (reference sequence). The CDR3 nucleotides read TGTGCCTGGAGTGGTCGGACAGCTTATAATTCACCCCTCCACTTT. Protein: CAWSGRTAYNSPLHF.

With respect to this clone: Within the sample, other DNA sequences also encode this same CDR3. The rearrangement joins TRBV28 to TRBJ1-2, with D unresolved. The CDR3 loop spans 12 amino acids. The ends were cut back, 5 bases at V and 0 bases at J, with 4 bases in the middle. Germline lookup yields CDR1 MDHEN and CDR2 SYDVKM. The DNA for the CDR3 is TGTGCCAGCAGTGTGGCTAACTATGGCTACACCTTC. Its translation is CASSVANYGYTF.

The genes are TRBV30 and TRBJ2-1; 12 positions match TRBD2. The V and J ends lost 2 bases and 10 bases, in that order; junction bases with no gene match: 9. CDR3 length: 15 amino acids. The germline V gene encodes CDR1 GTSNPN and CDR2 SVGIG (reference sequence). In DNA form, the CDR3 reads TGTGCCTGGAGTACCCGACTAGCGGGAGAATCCGAGCAGTTCTTC. This gives the protein CAWSTRLAGESEQFF.

This clone was recorded only once. The gene calls are TRBV28 and TRBJ2-7, with a tentative D call TRBD1 (5 bases). This CDR3 is 13 amino acids long. Trimming took 6 bases from V and 2 from J, leaving 11 bases between them. Germline V gene sequence: CDR1 MDHEN, CDR2 SYDVKM. The CDR3 nucleotides read TGTGCCAGCAGCCATCCCAGGGCCTACGAGCAGTACTTC. Translated: CASSHPRAYEQYF.

The genes are TRBV7-9 and TRBJ2-1, with 9 bases aligning to TRBD2. V lost 5 bases and J lost 5; bases outside the gene matches: 7. CDR1 is SEHNR, CDR2 FQNEAQ, per germline (reference sequence). This CDR3 is 15 amino acids long. CDR3 sequence reads: CASSPTSGFDNEQFF. CDR3 nucleotides: TGTGCCAGCAGCCCCACTAGCGGGTTCGACAATGAGCAGTTCTTC.